This T cell receptor beta chain was identified during a study of OX40 agonist ivuxolimab in advanced cancers. Study-level findings and limits: More expanded clones were seen, on average, in CD8+ T cells than in CD4+.

Produced via immunoSEQ multiplex PCR; TCRdb's table is partial and in-frame only. The repertoire consists of around 70,000 clones, with 86% occurring once and the leading ten covering 6.9%. With respect to this clone: Its antigen is currently unknown.

The CDR3 sequence is 16 residues long. Trimming took 4 bases from V and 3 from J, leaving 17 bases between them. CDR1 KGHSH and CDR2 LQKENI come from the germline V gene. The J gene is TRBJ2-3, the V gene TRBV18; D is perhaps TRBD1 or TRBD2 (6 bases each). The source is an adult with an advanced solid tumor such as melanoma, head and neck, liver or kidney cancer. This specimen consisted of CD4+ or CD8+ T cells sorted from blood, obtained in a trial of the OX40 agonist ivuxolimab. Here the CDR3 DNA reads TGTGCCAGCTCACTACAGGGAAATGGGAGGACAGATACGCAGTATTTT. Amino acids: CASSLQGNGRTDTQYF.